These 20 T cell receptor beta chains originate from one sample sequenced in a study of T-cell reconstitution after alpha-beta-depleted transplantation in children (TCRdb year 2016). Study-wide conclusions, independent of this receptor: Hyperexpanded clone frequencies declined over subsequent months; after one year, T-cell counts and TCRbeta diversity were mostly attributed to newly produced T cells.

In the paper's terms, the treatment or condition label means: allogeneic hematopoietic cell transplantation with graft depleted of TCRalphabeta T cells and CD19 B cells. Receptor amplification or capture employed PCR. The sample was run on an Illumina HiSeq 2500. TCR library preparation used molecular barcoding, with unique molecular identifiers applied to normalize quantification of the TCRbeta repertoire. TCRdb passed the public sequencing reads through fastp at Q25 and MiXCR, retaining productive beta sequences. Every entry covers one CDR3 protein and lists the most common genes and DNA from its rows. Recorded for this sample are fewer than 350,000 distinct CDR3 sequences; roughly 8.2% of them occurred a single time. The biggest ten clones account for around 10% of the sample. For these TCRs, the target antigens are not known. The sample was peripheral blood, taken 360 days after TCRalphabeta/CD19-depleted stem cell transplant. The receptor set was obtained from a female patient aged 2-15 years who had a stem cell transplant for Fanconi anemia, so the T cells may come from the graft donor.

In its sample, this clonotype was seen a few times. The V call is TRBV12-3 or TRBV12-4, the J call TRBJ1-1; TRBD1 agrees at 7 bases. After removal of 7 bases from V and 5 bases from J, the junction contained 10 bases not matched to a gene. The CDR3 sequence is 14 residues long. The CDR3 spells CASTHSTGRTEAFF. Here the CDR3 DNA reads TGTGCCAGCACCCACTCGACAGGGCGGACTGAAGCTTTCTTT.

This clonotype was seen at least ten times. Here the CDR3 reads CSVDEGLSRGETQYF. The CDR3 nucleotides read TGCAGCGTTGATGAGGGCCTATCAAGGGGTGAGACCCAGTACTTC. V and J are TRBV29-1 and TRBJ2-5, with D perhaps given as TRBD1 or TRBD2 (5 bases each). Per the germline V gene, CDR1 is SQVTM and CDR2 is ANQGSEA. CDR3 length: 15 amino acids. With 3 bases removed from V and 5 bases from J, the gap between germline ends came to 19 bases.

This chain connects TRBV12-3 or TRBV12-4 to TRBJ1-6, with TRBD1 identical over 9 bases. Unmatched junction bases numbered 16, after V lost 7 bases and J lost 9 bases. This CDR3 is built from 17 residues. For the CDR3, the DNA is TGTGCCAGCACCCCGGTTCGGTGGGGACAGGGTTCTTCACCCCTCCACTTT. Its protein is CASTPVRWGQGSSPLHF.

This clonotype was seen a handful of times. The rearrangement uses TRBV9 and TRBJ1-3; D uncertain. The germline CDR1 and CDR2 sequences are SGDLS and YYNGEE. The V and J ends lost 3 bases and 0 bases respectively, with 13 bases between them. The CDR3 length is 16 residues. CDR3 sequence (DNA): TGTGCCAGCAGCGAAGACGCGGTGAGCTCTGGAAACACCATATATTTT. Encoded protein: CASSEDAVSSGNTIYF.

The chain joins TRBV5-1 to TRBJ1-3; unclear D gene. Trimming took 0 bases from V and 4 from J, leaving 14 bases between them. The CDR3 has 16 residues. The germline CDR1 and CDR2 sequences are SGHRS and YFSETQ. The CDR3 DNA follows: TGCGCCAGCAGCTTGGTGGTTACGGGTGGAGGAAACACCATATATTTT. Protein sequence: CASSLVVTGGGNTIYF.

This clonotype has at least ten counts. The J gene is TRBJ2-5, the V gene TRBV28, with D possibly TRBD1 on 5 matching bases. Per the germline V gene, CDR1 is MDHEN and CDR2 is SYDVKM. CDR3 length equals 18 residues. With 5 bases removed from V and 9 bases from J, the gap between germline ends came to 31 bases. CDR3 DNA: TGTGCCAGCAGTCTCGCGATCGTTGACAGTGTACTTTCTGAGGCCCAGTACTTC. Residues: CASSLAIVDSVLSEAQYF.

The sample holds many counts of this clonotype. The rearrangement uses TRBV5-6 and TRBJ2-2; 7 bases align to TRBD2. Losses at the gene ends were 2 bases for V and 4 bases for J; bases not matched to a gene: 8. The CDR3 runs 16 residues. CDR1 and CDR2 from the germline V gene are SGHDT and YYEEEE. In DNA, the CDR3 is TGTGCCAGCAGCTTAAATGGCGGGGGTGTCACCGGGGAGCTGTTTTTT. It translates to CASSLNGGGVTGELFF.

Only a few counts were recorded for this clonotype. The chain recombines TRBV12-3 or TRBV12-4 with TRBJ2-7; no definite D call. Trimming removed 3 bases at V and 2 bases at J, with 8 bases between. The CDR3 is 13 amino acids. The CDR3 DNA is TGTGCCAGCAGTTTCCACGGTACCTACGAGCAGTACTTC. This gives the protein CASSFHGTYEQYF.

This clonotype was picked up a small number of times. This chain links TRBV27 with TRBJ1-2; TRBD1 matches at 8 bases. The length of the CDR3 is 14 residues. The ends lost 6 bases at V and 4 bases at J; junction bases unmatched: 7. Germline loops: CDR1 MNHEY, CDR2 SMNVEV (reference sequence). CDR3 coding DNA: TGTGCCAGCAGGGAACAGGGGGTTCTCTATGGCTACACCTTC. Residues: CASREQGVLYGYTF.

In this sample, this clonotype turned up many times. This sequence joins TRBV6-6 and TRBJ2-7, with D unresolved. This CDR3 has 11 residues. The V end was cut by 2 bases, the J end by 5 bases, with 4 bases between. CDR1 is MNHNY, CDR2 SVGAGI, per germline (reference sequence). The DNA of the CDR3 is TGTGCCAGCAGTTACCGACACGAGCAGTACTTC. This gives the protein CASSYRHEQYF.

The table lists this clonotype with many counts. The chain combines TRBV29-1 with TRBJ2-3; 10 bases map to TRBD1. This CDR3 is 15 amino acids long. Germline assignment: CDR1 SQVTM and CDR2 ANQGSEA. The J segment lost 2 bases and the V segment lost 1 base, leaving 3 bases of the junction unmatched. The CDR3 bases are TGCAGCGTTGAAGGGACAGGGGGTCTCACAGATACGCAGTATTTT. Translated: CSVEGTGGLTDTQYF.

This clonotype appeared many times. The genes are TRBV7-2 and TRBJ2-3; maybe TRBD1 (6 bases). Germline V gene sequence: CDR1 SGHTA, CDR2 FQGNSA. This CDR3 contains 15 residues. Between the trimmed V and J ends, which lost 5 bases and 5 bases, there was a span of 17 bases. The CDR3 is CASSVGAVWGDTQYF. The CDR3 nucleotides read TGTGCCAGCAGCGTGGGGGCGGTCTGGGGAGATACGCAGTATTTT.

In its sample, this clonotype was seen many times. The rearrangement uses TRBV29-1 and TRBJ2-2; a weak D match, TRBD1 (6 bases). The V end was cut by 4 bases, the J end by 5 bases, with 26 bases between. The germline V gene has CDR1 SQVTM and CDR2 ANQGSEA. The CDR3 runs to 18 residues. The CDR3 is CSVGSLRNTGLGTGELFF. In nucleotides, the CDR3 is TGCAGCGTTGGGTCTTTACGGAATACAGGGTTGGGGACCGGGGAGCTGTTTTTT.

For this clonotype: It may be a read error: a sequence one base away is much more abundant. V is TRBV27 and J is TRBJ2-7; D is unresolved. The germline V gene has CDR1 MNHEY and CDR2 SMNVEV (reference sequence). The V end was cut by 0 bases, the J end by 6 bases, with 9 bases between. The CDR3 is made up of 13 amino acids. The CDR3 loop is CASSLSMRSEQYF. CDR3 nucleotide sequence: TGTGCCAGCAGTTTATCGATGAGGAGCGAGCAGTACTTC.

This clonotype was detected a few times. The rearrangement links TRBV6-2 or TRBV6-3 to TRBJ1-1; D may be TRBD1 (6 bases). CDR3 length: 13 residues. The ends were cut back, 6 bases at V and 3 bases at J, with 11 bases in the middle. The germline V gene encodes CDR1 MNHEY and CDR2 SVGEGT. The CDR3 sequence: CASRFDRYTEAFF. The CDR3 DNA sequence: TGTGCCAGCAGATTCGACAGGTACACTGAAGCTTTCTTT.

The chain carries TRBV30 and TRBJ2-1, with D perhaps matching TRBD1 (7 bases). The CDR3 contains 17 residues. The germline V gene has CDR1 GTSNPN and CDR2 SVGIG (reference sequence). Between the trimmed V and J ends, which lost 2 bases and 3 bases, there was a span of 20 bases. The CDR3: CAWSWDSQGTFYNEQFF. For the CDR3, the DNA is TGTGCCTGGAGTTGGGACAGCCAGGGGACTTTCTACAATGAGCAGTTCTTC. Full variable domain (missing parts from reference TRBV30 and TRBJ2-1): SQTIHQWPATLVQPVGSPLSLECTVEGTSNPNLYWYRQAAGRGLQLLFYSVGIGQISSEVPQNLSASRPQDRQFILSSKKLLLSDSGFYLCAWSWDSQGTFYNEQFFGPGTRLTVL.

A few counts support this clonotype. The V call is TRBV15, the J call TRBJ2-1; the D gene is possibly TRBD1 (5 bases). V lost 1 base and J lost 6, with 16 bases in between. The germline gives CDR1 LNHNV, CDR2 YYDKDF (reference sequence). The CDR3 sequence is 16 residues long. CDR3 sequence reads: CATSRALWLQGNEQFF. The CDR3 region has the DNA TGTGCCACCAGCAGAGCCCTCTGGCTTCAGGGCAATGAGCAGTTCTTC.

This clonotype has only a few counts. The chain carries TRBV10-3 and TRBJ2-1; tentative D call: TRBD1 (5 bases). Germline V gives CDR1 ENHRY, CDR2 SYGVKD. The CDR3 loop spans 12 amino acids. Trimming cost V 7 bases and J 6 bases, with 10 bases left between them. The CDR3 reads CAITSGANEQFF. The CDR3 DNA reads TGTGCCATCACTTCTGGGGCCAATGAGCAGTTCTTC.

This clonotype was counted at least ten times. This rearrangement joins TRBV20-1 to TRBJ2-3; 7 nucleotides line up with TRBD1. The CDR3 contains 13 residues. Germline CDR1 and CDR2: DFQATT and SNEGSKA (reference sequence). Trimming removed 3 bases from V and 5 bases from J; junction bases left unmatched: 5. The CDR3 spells CSASGTGEDTQYF. The CDR3, as DNA: TGCAGTGCTAGTGGTACAGGGGAAGATACGCAGTATTTT.

This clonotype occurred many times. V usage is TRBV7-2 and J usage is TRBJ2-4; D is uncertain. Germline V gives CDR1 SGHTA, CDR2 FQGNSA. The CDR3 loop spans 16 amino acids. The V end was cut by 4 bases, the J end by 4 bases, with 17 bases between. The CDR3 DNA reads TGTGCCAGCAGCTCCCACCTCCATCACCCGAAAAACATTCAGTACTTC. Residues: CASSSHLHHPKNIQYF.